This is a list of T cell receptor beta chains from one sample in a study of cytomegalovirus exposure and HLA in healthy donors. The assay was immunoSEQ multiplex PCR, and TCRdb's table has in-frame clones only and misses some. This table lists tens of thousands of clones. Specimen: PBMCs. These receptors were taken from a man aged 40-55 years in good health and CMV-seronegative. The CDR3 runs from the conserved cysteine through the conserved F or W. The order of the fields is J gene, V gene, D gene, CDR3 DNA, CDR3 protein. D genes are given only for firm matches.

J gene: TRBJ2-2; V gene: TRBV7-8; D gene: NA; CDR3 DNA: TGTGCCAGCAGCTCCGGGCGGGTGTGGAACACCGGGGAGCTGTTTTTT; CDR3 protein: CASSSGRVWNTGELFF
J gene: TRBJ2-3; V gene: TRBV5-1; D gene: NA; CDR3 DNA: TGCGCCAGCAGCTTAAGCGGGTCCCCAGATACGCAGTATTTT; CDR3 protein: CASSLSGSPDTQYF
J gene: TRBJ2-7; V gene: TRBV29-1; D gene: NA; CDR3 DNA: TGCAGCGCCGGGGTCAGGGGCTACGAGCAGTACTTC; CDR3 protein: CSAGVRGYEQYF
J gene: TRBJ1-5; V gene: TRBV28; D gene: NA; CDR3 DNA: TGTGCCAGCACTACACGGGGTAATCAGCCCCAGCATTTT; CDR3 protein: CASTTRGNQPQHF
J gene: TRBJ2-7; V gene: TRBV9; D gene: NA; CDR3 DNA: TGTGCCAGCAGCGTAGGTCCCTCTTCCCTCCAGAAATACGAGCAGTACTTC; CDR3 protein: CASSVGPSSLQKYEQYF
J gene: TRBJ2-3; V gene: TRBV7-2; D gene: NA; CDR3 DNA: TGTGCCAGCAGCTTATCCAGAGGGTCTGGAGATACGCAGTATTTT; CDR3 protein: CASSLSRGSGDTQYF
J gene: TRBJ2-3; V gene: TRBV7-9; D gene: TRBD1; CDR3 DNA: TGTGCCAGCAGCGTTCAGTTGACAGGGAGCACAGATACGCAGTATTTT; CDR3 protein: CASSVQLTGSTDTQYF
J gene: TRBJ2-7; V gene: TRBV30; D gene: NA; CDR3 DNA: TGTGCCTGGAGTGTAGCCCTCCCCTACGAGCAGTACTTC; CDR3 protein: CAWSVALPYEQYF
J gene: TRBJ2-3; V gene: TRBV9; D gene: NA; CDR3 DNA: TGTGCCAGCAGCCCCCTTTCGGGAGTAGGCACAGATACGCAGTATTTT; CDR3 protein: CASSPLSGVGTDTQYF
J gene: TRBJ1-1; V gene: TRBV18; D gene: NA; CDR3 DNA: TGTGCCAGCTCACCGCCCCAACAGGTCATGAACACTGAAGCTTTCTTT; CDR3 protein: CASSPPQQVMNTEAFF
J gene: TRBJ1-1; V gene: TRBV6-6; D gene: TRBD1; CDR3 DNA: TGTGCCAGCAGTGACCGGGACAGGGGGCACACTGAAGCTTTCTTT; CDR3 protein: CASSDRDRGHTEAFF
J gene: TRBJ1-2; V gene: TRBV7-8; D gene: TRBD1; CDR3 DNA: TGTGCCAGCAGCTTGGGGACAGGGGGTAACTATGGCTACACCTTC; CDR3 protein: CASSLGTGGNYGYTF
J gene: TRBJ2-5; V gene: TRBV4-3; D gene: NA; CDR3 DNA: TGCGCCAGCAGCCCGGTACTCGTCACCGGGACCCAGTACTTC; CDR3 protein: CASSPVLVTGTQYF
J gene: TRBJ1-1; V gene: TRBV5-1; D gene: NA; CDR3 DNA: TGCGCCAGCAGCTTGGTAGAGCGGGGGGAAGCTTTCTTT; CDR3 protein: CASSLVERGEAFF
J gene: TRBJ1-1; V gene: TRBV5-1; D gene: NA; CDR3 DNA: TGCGCCAGCAGCTTGGGGGCAGGGGTCGACACTGAAGCTTTCTTT; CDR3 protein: CASSLGAGVDTEAFF